Listed below are T cell receptor beta chains from one sample, sequenced in a study of T cells expressing NK-cell markers. From its re-call of the 5' RACE reads, TCRdb lists each CDR3 protein once, without DNA. The repertoire table contains 150,000 to 200,000 distinct CDR3 sequences. What was sequenced was blood T cells: a sorted CD56 or NKG2C T cell subset, CD4+ or CD8+ T cells, or bulk PBMC T cells (not recorded which). These receptors all stem from a woman aged 18-69 years in good health. The CDR3 runs from the conserved cysteine through the conserved F or W.

j_gene: TRBJ1-1
v_gene: TRBV5-1
CDR3aa: CASSLPTGTATEAFF

j_gene: TRBJ2-7
v_gene: TRBV2
CDR3aa: CASRDGKGLPYEQYF

j_gene: TRBJ1-1
v_gene: TRBV5-1
CDR3aa: CASSLGSWSAEAFF

j_gene: TRBJ2-7
v_gene: TRBV12-3/TRBV12-4
CDR3aa: CASSLLLAGGSYEQYF

j_gene: TRBJ2-7
v_gene: TRBV29-1
CDR3aa: CSVRLAGGGSEQYF

j_gene: TRBJ2-3
v_gene: TRBV24-1
CDR3aa: CATGPGTGSTDTQYF

j_gene: TRBJ2-5
v_gene: TRBV5-5
CDR3aa: CASNPRTEGETQYF

j_gene: TRBJ2-1
v_gene: TRBV3-1
CDR3aa: CASSQAGGGLRFF

j_gene: TRBJ2-7
v_gene: TRBV9
CDR3aa: CASSAQRTAELREQYF

j_gene: TRBJ2-1
v_gene: TRBV10-3
CDR3aa: CAISGNGGASNEQFF

j_gene: TRBJ1-6
v_gene: TRBV20-1
CDR3aa: CSAGQGANNSPLHF

j_gene: TRBJ1-1
v_gene: TRBV6-6
CDR3aa: CASTADLGTEAFF

j_gene: TRBJ2-7
v_gene: TRBV29-1
CDR3aa: CSVGDRYHEQYF

j_gene: TRBJ1-2
v_gene: TRBV3-1
CDR3aa: CASSHRERDGYTF

j_gene: TRBJ1-2
v_gene: TRBV2
CDR3aa: CASSKKDTGYGYTF

j_gene: TRBJ2-5
v_gene: TRBV9
CDR3aa: CASSQQTGGETQYF

j_gene: TRBJ2-7
v_gene: TRBV7-2
CDR3aa: CASSFRAGTTLTYEQYF

j_gene: TRBJ2-2
v_gene: TRBV7-6
CDR3aa: CASSLIPAGGDPGELFF

j_gene: TRBJ2-5
v_gene: TRBV20-1
CDR3aa: CSASKRAYQETQYF

j_gene: TRBJ2-1
v_gene: TRBV7-3
CDR3aa: CASSLLASPLYNEQFF

j_gene: TRBJ1-3
v_gene: TRBV6-5
CDR3aa: CASSSNQGERNTIYF

j_gene: TRBJ2-1
v_gene: TRBV7-3
CDR3aa: CASSRFGDEQFF

j_gene: TRBJ2-3
v_gene: TRBV5-1
CDR3aa: CASTLDTGATDTQYF

j_gene: TRBJ2-2
v_gene: TRBV24-1
CDR3aa: CATSKDSRSNTGELFF

j_gene: TRBJ2-3
v_gene: TRBV18
CDR3aa: CASEDRDFRVMDTQYF

j_gene: TRBJ2-1
v_gene: TRBV5-8
CDR3aa: CASSLAVRGHQNNEQFF

j_gene: TRBJ2-1
v_gene: TRBV7-3
CDR3aa: CASSLRSGRAYNEQFF

j_gene: TRBJ1-1
v_gene: TRBV6-5
CDR3aa: CASSYTGGTEAFF

j_gene: TRBJ2-1
v_gene: TRBV10-3
CDR3aa: CAISESLGQFF

j_gene: TRBJ2-5
v_gene: TRBV18
CDR3aa: CASSPTGSLQETQYF

j_gene: TRBJ2-1
v_gene: TRBV7-3
CDR3aa: CASSLMGLVSGEQFF

j_gene: TRBJ1-6
v_gene: TRBV6-1
CDR3aa: CASSPARQFSPLHF

j_gene: TRBJ2-1
v_gene: TRBV9
CDR3aa: CASSVRPTSGGFNEQFF

j_gene: TRBJ2-7
v_gene: TRBV12-3/TRBV12-4
CDR3aa: CASSLGSDRGAPYEQYF

j_gene: TRBJ1-2
v_gene: TRBV12-3/TRBV12-4
CDR3aa: CASSFLGTGGYTF

j_gene: TRBJ1-5
v_gene: TRBV29-1
CDR3aa: CSVAENSNQPQHF

j_gene: TRBJ2-7
v_gene: TRBV5-1
CDR3aa: CASSLGGGRNEQYF

j_gene: TRBJ2-1
v_gene: TRBV5-6
CDR3aa: CASSFEYNEQFF

j_gene: TRBJ2-5
v_gene: TRBV6-1
CDR3aa: CASSRPGTEETQYF

j_gene: TRBJ2-1
v_gene: TRBV11-1
CDR3aa: CASSHPLAGSNNEQFF

j_gene: TRBJ2-1
v_gene: TRBV20-1
CDR3aa: CSAPPAGGPQYNEQFF

j_gene: TRBJ2-1
v_gene: TRBV27
CDR3aa: CASRSIGQSSYNEQFF

j_gene: TRBJ2-7
v_gene: TRBV3-1
CDR3aa: CASSQLGTTYEQYF

j_gene: TRBJ2-1
v_gene: TRBV5-1
CDR3aa: CASSFSRTGTYNEQFF

j_gene: TRBJ1-4
v_gene: TRBV10-3
CDR3aa: CAISDRLGGRGNEKLFF